This entry lists 10 T cell receptor beta chains sequenced from one sample in a study of T cell clones after liver transplantation (dated by TCRdb to between 2018 and 2021). The method was the immunoSEQ multiplex PCR assay. TCRdb took this table from immuneACCESS and kept in-frame rearrangements with V and J called. Such tables lack part of the clones; where checked against another copy, unresolved V genes explain under half of the gap, and the rest is unexplained. The sample table contains about 75,000 clones; only one count was recorded for under 90% of them. The ten biggest clones cover around 2% of the sample. The specimen comprised CD4+ T cells from blood, sampled less than 50 months after liver transplant. All receptors come from a human patient who received a liver transplant. Following transplantation, T cells from the graft donor may be among those present.

CDR3 residues: CASSLPAGNAYEQYF. The CDR3 region has the DNA TGTGCCAGCAGCTTACCAGCGGGGAACGCCTACGAGCAGTACTTC. This chain uses TRBV7-9 with TRBJ2-7; 7 bases match TRBD2. The CDR3 spans 15 residues. V was pared by 2 bases and J by 2 bases, with 6 bases of the junction left unmatched. The germline V gene encodes CDR1 SEHNR and CDR2 FQNEAQ (reference sequence).

Written as DNA, the CDR3 is TGCAGTGCCGACGGGCTAAAGGGAGCTTTCTTT. This sequence encodes CSADGLKGAFF. This rearrangement joins TRBV20-1 to TRBJ1-1, with unresolved D. Trimming stripped 6 bases from V and 10 bases from J, with 15 bases between. The CDR3 totals 11 residues. CDR1 is DFQATT and CDR2 is SNEGSKA in the germline V gene (reference sequence).

This clone was found a few times. The rearrangement uses TRBV28 and TRBJ2-3, with a weak D call TRBD1 (6 bases). Germline loops: CDR1 MDHEN, CDR2 SYDVKM. The CDR3 is 14 residues long. V was trimmed by 3 bases and J by 1 base, leaving 8 bases between them. CDR3 nucleotides: TGTGCCAGCAGTTTCTACAGGGGCACAGATACGCAGTATTTT. The encoded protein is CASSFYRGTDTQYF.

In its sample, this clone is medium-sized (0.01 to 0.1%). The CDR3 sequence is CASSQSAGDQPQHF. CDR3 nucleotides: TGCGCCAGCAGCCAGTCGGCCGGGGATCAGCCCCAGCATTTT. The rearrangement joins TRBV5-1 to TRBJ1-5; D not certain. The CDR3 is 14 amino acids. From germline, CDR1 is SGHRS and CDR2 YFSETQ. Trimming took off 4 bases at V and 5 bases at J, with 13 bases between the two ends.

The J gene is TRBJ2-2, the V gene TRBV4-2; 8 bases align to TRBD2. The CDR3 spans 18 residues. Germline loops: CDR1 LGHNA, CDR2 YNFKEQ. Unmatched junction bases numbered 7, after V lost 0 bases and J lost 1 base. CDR3 DNA sequence: TGTGCCAGCAGCCAAGATTCCCTTAGCGGGGTGAACACCGGGGAGCTGTTTTTT. Encoded protein: CASSQDSLSGVNTGELFF.

The chain couples TRBV7-9 to TRBJ1-1; D remains unclear. There are 16 residues in the CDR3. Germline CDR1 SEHNR, CDR2 FQNEAQ (reference sequence). Trimming removed 5 bases at V and 1 base at J, with 17 bases between. CDR3 residues: CASSPPAVFENTEAFF. For the CDR3, the DNA is TGTGCCAGCAGCCCTCCAGCAGTGTTTGAGAACACTGAAGCTTTCTTT.

V gene TRBV15 combines with J gene TRBJ2-3; weak D call: TRBD2 (5 bases). Germline CDR1 LNHNV, CDR2 YYDKDF (reference sequence). V lost 0 bases, J lost 0 bases, and 10 bases lay in between. There are 16 residues in the CDR3. CDR3 bases: TGTGCCACCAGCAGAGAGGGAGTCGCTAGCACAGATACGCAGTATTTT. Amino acid sequence: CATSREGVASTDTQYF.

This clone showed up just once. J is TRBJ2-5 and V is TRBV7-6, with D possibly being TRBD2 (6 bases). CDR3 length equals 14 residues. V was clipped by 5 bases and J by 5 bases, with 15 bases between them. The germline V gene encodes CDR1 SGHVS and CDR2 FNYEAQ. The CDR3 loop is CASSLGDSRETQYF. Here the CDR3 DNA reads TGTGCCAGCAGCCTGGGGGACTCCCGCGAGACCCAGTACTTC.

CDR3 sequence reads: CASSQDGANSPLHF. CDR3 DNA sequence: TGCGCCAGCAGCCAAGACGGGGCCAATTCACCCCTCCACTTT. The V gene is TRBV4-1, the J gene TRBJ1-6; the D gene is possibly TRBD1 (5 bases). This CDR3 is 14 amino acids long. Trimming took 0 bases from V and 7 from J, leaving 7 bases between them. Germline assignment: CDR1 MGHRA and CDR2 YSYEKL.

J is TRBJ2-7 and V is TRBV2, with TRBD2 as a possible D gene (5 bases). V was trimmed by 6 bases and J by 6 bases, leaving 9 bases between them. This CDR3 contains 11 residues. The germline CDR1 and CDR2 sequences are SNHLY and FYNNEI. Here the CDR3 reads CASSVLVEQYF. The CDR3 bases are TGTGCCAGCAGCGTACTAGTCGAGCAGTACTTC.